One sample yielded the 30 T cell receptor beta chains listed below, sequenced in a study of shared clonotypes between healthy human individuals. The repertoire was sequenced with immunoSEQ multiplex PCR; TCRdb's copy has only in-frame clones and lacks some. The data show fewer than 3 million clones, roughly 92% seen once. Sequenced: naive CD4+ T cells from PBMCs. Subset given: CD45RA+ positively selected. The receptors come from a man younger than 35 in good health. Some clones in this sample may be carry-over from other donors' samples.

Regarding this clone: This sample includes further DNA sequences coding for the same CDR3. The chain has TRBV28 and TRBJ1-2; D might be TRBD1 (6 bases). V lost 5 bases and J 5 bases, leaving 12 bases between the germline ends. The CDR3 consists of 13 residues. Germline assignment: CDR1 MDHEN and CDR2 SYDVKM. For the CDR3, the DNA is TGTGCCAGCAGTCTGGGGGGGCTTTATGGCTACACCTTC. Translation: CASSLGGLYGYTF.

This chain joins TRBV21-1 and TRBJ2-3; the table assigns TRBD1, which was not confirmed against the DNA. TRBV21-1 is a documented pseudogene. The CDR3 is 14 amino acids. The CDR3 DNA sequence: TGTGCCAGCAGCATTATGGGCCCCCCGGATACGCAGTATTTT. Protein sequence: CASSIMGPPDTQYF.

This chain joins TRBV9 and TRBJ2-7; D may be TRBD2 (6 bases). The CDR3 extends over 14 amino acids. V dropped 4 bases and J dropped 2 bases, with 13 bases sitting between them. In germline, CDR1 is SGDLS, CDR2 YYNGEE. Here the CDR3 DNA reads TGTGCCAGCAGCCCTCAGACTAGTCCCTACGAGCAGTACTTC. This sequence encodes CASSPQTSPYEQYF. The entire variable domain, with the rest obtained from reference TRBV9 and TRBJ2-7, is as follows: DSGVTQTPKHLITATGQRVTLRCSPRSGDLSVYWYQQSLDQGLQFLIQYYNGEERAKGNILERFSAQQFPDLHSELNLSSLELGDSALYFCASSPQTSPYEQYFGPGTRLTVT.

The chain links TRBV5-5 to TRBJ2-7; 7 bases line up with TRBD1. Germline V gene sequence: CDR1 SGHKS, CDR2 YYEKEE (reference sequence). Germline trimming cut 4 bases from V and 6 bases from J; bases unmatched to any gene: 10. This CDR3 has 14 amino acids. Here the CDR3 DNA reads TGTGCCAGCAGCCCAGGGTCGGCAGGGGGCGAGCAGTACTTC. As protein: CASSPGSAGGEQYF.

V gene TRBV10-1 combines with J gene TRBJ2-2; no definite D call. Germline CDR1 is WNHNN and CDR2 is SYGVQD (reference sequence). Between the trimmed V and J ends, which lost 10 bases and 6 bases, there was a span of 12 bases. The CDR3 has 12 amino acids. The CDR3 DNA sequence: TGCGCCACCGACTTATTCGCCGGGGAGCTGTTTTTT. Its translation is CATDLFAGELFF.

The J gene is TRBJ2-2, the V gene TRBV27; D is uncertain. V lost 10 bases to trimming and J lost 2 bases, with 11 bases between them. In germline, CDR1 is MNHEY, CDR2 SMNVEV (reference sequence). This CDR3 region has 13 residues. The CDR3: CATELRNTGELFF. The CDR3 DNA follows: TGTGCCACCGAACTAAGAAACACCGGGGAGCTGTTTTTT.

The chain combines TRBV5-4 with TRBJ2-1; 8 nucleotides agree with TRBD2. Looked up from germline, CDR1 is SGHNT and CDR2 is YYREEE (reference sequence). V dropped 1 base and J dropped 9; count of bases not matched to a gene: 12. CDR3 length: 16 residues. The CDR3 protein is CASSLQSSGLFGEQFF. The CDR3 nucleotides are TGTGCCAGCAGCTTGCAGTCTAGCGGGCTTTTTGGTGAGCAGTTCTTC.

The chain recombines TRBV2 with TRBJ2-3, with 8 bases aligning to TRBD2. V lost 4 bases to trimming and J lost 5 bases; unmatched junction nucleotides: 8. The CDR3 has 15 residues. Per germline, CDR1 SNHLY and CDR2 FYNNEI. The CDR3 protein is CASSVGGEGLDTQYF. As DNA, the CDR3 is TGTGCCAGCAGTGTCGGGGGGGAGGGCCTAGATACGCAGTATTTT.

The rearrangement joins TRBV5-8 to TRBJ2-3; TRBD2 is a possible D gene (6 bases). Germline CDR1 and CDR2: SGHTS and YDEGEE. V dropped 4 bases and J dropped 7 bases, with 19 bases sitting between them. The CDR3 loop spans 15 amino acids. The CDR3 DNA reads TGTGCCAGCAGCCAGGTGGGACTTAGGGGCTATACGCAGTATTTT. Translated: CASSQVGLRGYTQYF.

J is TRBJ2-7 and V is TRBV28; TRBD2 might be the D (5 bases). This CDR3 region has 15 residues. Germline CDR1 reads MDHEN; CDR2 reads SYDVKM. Trimming took 2 bases from V and 7 from J, leaving 18 bases between them. Here the CDR3 DNA reads TGTGCCAGCAGTTTAGAATCTCCGGGAACGGGGGAGCAGTACTTC. Amino acid sequence: CASSLESPGTGEQYF. The entire variable domain, with the rest obtained from reference TRBV28 and TRBJ2-7, is as follows: DVKVTQSSRYLVKRTGEKVFLECVQDMDHENMFWYRQDPGLGLRLIYFSYDVKMKEKGDIPEGYSVSREKKERFSLILESASTNQTSMYLCASSLESPGTGEQYFGPGTRLTVT.

The J gene is TRBJ2-7, the V gene TRBV7-2; 10 bases are a match to TRBD2. The CDR3 sequence is 15 residues long. V shed 3 bases and J 4 bases; nucleotides not matched to a gene: 6. In germline, CDR1 is SGHTA, CDR2 FQGNSA. CDR3 residues: CASSLASGRIYEQYF. The CDR3 DNA is TGTGCCAGCAGCTTGGCTAGCGGGAGAATATACGAGCAGTACTTC.

The chain joins TRBV19 to TRBJ1-4; D unresolved. Germline V lookup: CDR1 LNHDA, CDR2 SQIVND (reference sequence). The germline V and J ends were trimmed by 5 bases and 6 bases, with 7 bases remaining between them. The CDR3 consists of 12 residues. CDR3 DNA: TGTGCCAGTAGTGTCCGGGATGAAAAACTGTTTTTT. Encoded protein: CASSVRDEKLFF.

The chain employs TRBV7-2 and TRBJ2-7; a weak D match, TRBD1 (6 bases). Between the trimmed V and J ends, which lost 6 bases and 5 bases, there was a span of 14 bases. The CDR3 consists of 13 residues. CDR1 SGHTA and CDR2 FQGNSA come from the germline V gene. Here the CDR3 DNA reads TGTGCCAGCAGACCCCCGGGACACAACGAGCAGTACTTC. It is translated as CASRPPGHNEQYF. Combining the CDR3 with reference TRBV7-2 and TRBJ2-7 gives the whole variable domain GAGVSQSPSNKVTEKGKDVELRCDPISGHTALYWYRQSLGQGLEFLIYFQGNSAPDKSGLPSDRFSAERTGGSVSTLTIQRTQQEDSAVYLCASRPPGHNEQYFGPGTRLTVT.

The chain has TRBV11-2 and TRBJ2-5; a weak D match, TRBD1 (6 bases). CDR3 length: 16 residues. Germline V gene sequence: CDR1 SGHAT, CDR2 FQNNGV. Trimming removed 2 bases at V and 1 base at J, with 14 bases between. In DNA, the CDR3 is TGTGCCAGCAGCTTATTCGGACAGTCATTCCAAGAGACCCAGTACTTC. It encodes CASSLFGQSFQETQYF.

The chain has TRBV6-4 and TRBJ1-5; 9 nucleotides agree with TRBD1. CDR1 and CDR2 (germline): MRHNA, SNTAGT. The junction had 15 bases not matched to a gene; V was cut back by 4 bases and J by 2 bases. The CDR3 runs to 19 residues. CDR3 sequence reads: CASSVPPGQGRGGNQPQHF. The CDR3 DNA reads as TGTGCCAGCAGTGTCCCCCCGGGACAGGGAAGGGGGGGCAATCAGCCCCAGCATTTT.

V is TRBV4-1 and J is TRBJ2-3, with D unresolved. Germline V gene lookup returns CDR1 MGHRA and CDR2 YSYEKL. The germline V and J ends were trimmed by 1 base and 10 bases, with 12 bases remaining between them. The CDR3 is made up of 13 amino acids. The CDR3 nucleotides read TGCGCCAGCAGCCAAGCCTGGTCGGAAGCGCAGTATTTT. This encodes CASSQAWSEAQYF.

The rearrangement uses TRBV28 and TRBJ2-3; a possible D gene is TRBD2 (6 bases). CDR3 length: 17 amino acids. The ends were cut back, 3 bases at V and 2 bases at J, with 18 bases in the middle. Per the germline V gene, CDR1 is MDHEN and CDR2 is SYDVKM. This CDR3 is CASSFLGRDSYTDTQYF. As DNA, the CDR3 is TGTGCCAGCAGTTTTTTAGGACGGGACTCCTACACAGATACGCAGTATTTT.

V gene TRBV5-1 combines with J gene TRBJ2-3; 11 bases are shared with TRBD2. CDR3 length: 16 residues. The germline CDR1 and CDR2 sequences are SGHRS and YFSETQ. V was clipped by 0 bases and J by 5 bases; unmatched bases: 5. The CDR3 nucleotides are TGCGCCAGCAGCTTGGACGGGACTAGCGGCGGAGATACGCAGTATTTT. Encoded protein: CASSLDGTSGGDTQYF. Full variable domain (missing parts from reference TRBV5-1 and TRBJ2-3): KAGVTQTPRYLIKTRGQQVTLSCSPISGHRSVSWYQQTPGQGLQFLFEYFSETQRNKGNFPGRFSGRQFSNSRSEMNVSTLELGDSALYLCASSLDGTSGGDTQYFGPGTRLTVL.

The V gene is TRBV12-5, the J gene TRBJ2-3, with 8 bases lining up with TRBD1. V lost 5 bases, J lost 1 base, and 26 bases stayed unmatched. The germline gives CDR1 LGHNT, CDR2 FRNRAP. This CDR3 spans 22 amino acids. The CDR3 spells CASGAIRRGLFFRELGTDTQYF. The CDR3 DNA sequence: TGTGCTAGTGGTGCAATCCGCAGGGGGCTCTTTTTCCGGGAGTTAGGCACAGATACGCAGTATTTT.

The V call is TRBV6-1, the J call TRBJ1-4; TRBD1 is a possible D gene (5 bases). The CDR3 has 15 residues. With 7 bases removed from V and 3 bases from J, the gap between germline ends came to 15 bases. Germline values: CDR1 MNHNS, CDR2 SASEGT. In nucleotides, the CDR3 is TGTGCCAGCAACCTAGGCGGGGGGGCTAATGAAAAACTGTTTTTT. Protein product: CASNLGGGANEKLFF.

The chain carries TRBV5-8 and TRBJ1-3, with 7 nucleotides matching TRBD1. J lost 7 bases, V lost 6 bases, and 10 bases had no gene match. This CDR3 is 14 amino acids long. CDR1 SGHTS and CDR2 YDEGEE come from the germline V gene. CDR3 amino acids: CASTDRVVGNTIYF. The CDR3 nucleotides read TGTGCCAGCACCGACAGGGTTGTTGGGAACACCATATATTTT.

This clone has more than one count but fewer than ten. This sample includes further DNA sequences coding for the same CDR3. J is TRBJ2-7 and V is TRBV7-9; no reliable D call. Trimming took 3 bases from V and 2 from J, leaving 5 bases between them. The germline V gene has CDR1 SEHNR and CDR2 FQNEAQ (reference sequence). This CDR3 is built from 12 residues. CDR3 region: CASSLGAYEQYF. The DNA for the CDR3 is TGTGCCAGCAGCTTGGGCGCCTACGAGCAGTACTTC.

The chain joins TRBV9 to TRBJ2-2; D is possibly TRBD2 (6 bases). The CDR3 length is 15 residues. With 1 base removed from V and 7 bases from J, the gap between germline ends came to 14 bases. Germline CDR1 is SGDLS and CDR2 is YYNGEE. CDR3 region: CASSVLAFEDGELFF. CDR3 sequence (DNA): TGTGCCAGCAGCGTACTAGCGTTCGAAGACGGGGAGCTGTTTTTT.

The rearrangement links TRBV5-1 to TRBJ2-5; a weak D match, TRBD1 (6 bases). The germline V gene has CDR1 SGHRS and CDR2 YFSETQ. The CDR3 loop spans 16 amino acids. V gave up 4 bases and J gave up 5 bases, with 21 bases separating them. CDR3 residues: CASSRQTGATRETQYF. In nucleotides, the CDR3 is TGCGCCAGCAGCCGCCAGACAGGCGCAACCAGGGAGACCCAGTACTTC.

V gene TRBV27 combines with J gene TRBJ1-1, with D unresolved. The V gene lost 5 bases and the J gene lost 5 bases, with 15 bases spanning the gap. Germline assignment: CDR1 MNHEY and CDR2 SMNVEV (reference sequence). The CDR3 sequence is 14 residues long. CDR3 nucleotide sequence: TGTGCCAGCAGTATGAGGAAAGTGGGGACTGAAGCTTTCTTT. It is translated as CASSMRKVGTEAFF.

About this clone itself: The junction and the germline gene differ at one end; a read error may be behind it. The V call is TRBV7-2, the J call TRBJ2-7; 10 bases are shared with TRBD2. The CDR3 is made up of 15 amino acids. Germline lookup yields CDR1 SGHTA and CDR2 FQGNSA. The CDR3 DNA is TGTGCCAGCAGTTTAGCGGGAGGCTCCTCCCTCGAGCAGTACTTC. Translation: CASSLAGGSSLEQYF. Based on the CDR3 plus reference TRBV7-2 and TRBJ2-7, the full variable domain is GAGVSQSPSNKVTEKGKDVELRCDPISGHTALYWYRQSLGQGLEFLIYFQGNSAPDKSGLPSDRFSAERTGGSVSTLTIQRTQQEDSAVYLCASSLAGGSSLEQYFGPGTRLTVT.

V is TRBV28 and J is TRBJ2-3, with TRBD2 matching 7 bases. Trimming at V came to 5 bases and at J to 6 bases, leaving 11 bases not matched to a gene. Germline assignment: CDR1 MDHEN and CDR2 SYDVKM. This CDR3 has 15 amino acids. CDR3 DNA: TGTGCCAGCAGTAATTCGGCTAGCGGCCCCGATACGCAGTATTTT. This encodes CASSNSASGPDTQYF.

The chain has TRBV29-1 and TRBJ1-2, with D uncertain. CDR1 and CDR2 from the germline V gene are SQVTM and ANQGSEA. V was trimmed by 6 bases and J by 0 bases, leaving 14 bases between them. The CDR3 consists of 14 residues. DNA of the CDR3: TGCAGCGTAGCTGGACTGTTAGCTAACTATGGCTACACCTTC. It specifies CSVAGLLANYGYTF.

The table lists this clone with a count of one. The rearrangement links TRBV27 to TRBJ1-1; 8 nucleotides line up with TRBD1. CDR1 and CDR2 (germline): MNHEY, SMNVEV (reference sequence). This CDR3 comprises 16 residues. Losses at the gene ends were 5 bases for V and 5 bases for J; bases not matched to a gene: 13. The CDR3 loop reads CASSPPTGARRTEAFF. The CDR3 DNA reads as TGTGCCAGCAGTCCCCCGACAGGGGCCCGGCGGACTGAAGCTTTCTTT.

A word on this clone: Other DNA sequences of this sample code for an identical CDR3. This rearrangement joins TRBV28 to TRBJ1-2; D not certain. V was cut by 4 bases and J by 4 bases, with 13 bases left in between. Germline lookup yields CDR1 MDHEN and CDR2 SYDVKM. CDR3 length: 14 residues. CDR3 coding DNA: TGTGCCAGCAGTTCCCCTGGGAGATTCTATGGCTACACCTTC. Protein sequence: CASSSPGRFYGYTF.